This T cell receptor (beta chain) is drawn from a study of CD8 T cells in Susac syndrome. V was clipped by 5 bases and J by 10 bases; unmatched bases: 5. This CDR3 comprises 12 residues. In germline, CDR1 is GTSNPN, CDR2 SVGIG (reference sequence). With random hexamers, roughly 0.45 to 1 ug RNA was reverse transcribed. It was immunoSEQ multiplex PCR that amplified TCR beta CDR3 across 54 Vbeta and 13 Jbeta. TCRdb recomputed calls from the immunoSEQ multiplex PCR reads with MiXCR, one row per CDR3 protein. The sample has more than 85,000 distinct CDR3 sequences; 90% to 96% are singletons. The source is a human donor in good health. The genes are TRBV30 and TRBJ1-6; 7 positions agree with TRBD1. The sequenced sample consisted of CD4+ T cells from PBMCs. CDR3 bases: TGTGCCTGGGACAGGGTTCAATCACCCCTCCACTTT. This codes for CAWDRVQSPLHF.